A selection of T cell receptor beta chains follows, all from one sample in a study of T cell changes during pregnancy in multiple sclerosis. Data came from immunoSEQ multiplex PCR; TCRdb stores just in-frame clones and leaves some out. This sample has about 48,000 clones, with almost 95% found just once. The sequences come from CD4+ T cells from peripheral blood mononuclear cells, collected in the second trimester of pregnancy. These receptors came from a female donor in good health, enrolled as a control in a pregnancy study. The CDR3 runs from the conserved cysteine through the conserved F or W. The D gene is left open where the match is weak. Rows give clone size only sometimes, using once, few, many, or a class for an expanded clone.

CDR3 DNA,CDR3 protein,D gene,J gene,V gene,CDR3 length,clone size
TGTGCCAGCAGCGACGGGCGGGGCCGCTCCTACAATGAGCAGTTCTTC,CASSDGRGRSYNEQFF,-,TRBJ2-1,TRBV7-9,16,-
TGCGCCAGCAGCCAAGACCAGGCCTCTGGAAACACCATATATTTT,CASSQDQASGNTIYF,-,TRBJ1-3,TRBV4-1,15,-
TGCGCCAGCAGTGAGAGTGCTAGCGGAAGCTCCTACAATGAGCAGTTCTTC,CASSESASGSSYNEQFF,TRBD2,TRBJ2-1,TRBV10-2,17,-
TGCACCAGCAGACTACATGTTTCAGGGTCCTCTGGAAACACCATATATTTT,CTSRLHVSGSSGNTIYF,-,TRBJ1-3,TRBV1,17,-
TGCGCCAGCAGCTTGGTGGCCCCGAATACGCAGTATTTT,CASSLVAPNTQYF,-,TRBJ2-3,TRBV5-1,13,-
TGTGCCAGCAGCTTGCGGGGGGCCCCCGCAGATACGCAGTATTTT,CASSLRGAPADTQYF,TRBD2,TRBJ2-3,TRBV7-2,15,-
TGTGCCAGCTCACCACAAGGGAGGACCGTATACAATGAGCAGTTCTTC,CASSPQGRTVYNEQFF,-,TRBJ2-1,TRBV18,16,-
TGTGCCAGCAGCAAACGACAGGACCTGATCACTGAAGCTTTCTTT,CASSKRQDLITEAFF,-,TRBJ1-1,TRBV7-2,15,once
TGCGCCAGCAGCTTGAGACAGGGTGACTATGGCTACACCTTC,CASSLRQGDYGYTF,TRBD1,TRBJ1-2,TRBV5-1,14,-
TGTGCCAGCAGCTTAAGTCTAGTGGCGGGGGAGCAGTTCTTC,CASSLSLVAGEQFF,-,TRBJ2-1,TRBV11-3,14,-
TGTGCCAGCAGCGCATTTAGGGGCAATGAGCAGTTCTTC,CASSAFRGNEQFF,-,TRBJ2-1,TRBV14,13,-
TGTGCCAGCACCCCAGGCAGGGGGCGGTTCTCGGACGGGGAGCTGTTTTTT,CASTPGRGRFSDGELFF,TRBD1,TRBJ2-2,TRBV28,17,-
TGTGCCAGCAGTTTCTCGCGGGGGGGCCTATTAAACGAGCAGTACTTC,CASSFSRGGLLNEQYF,TRBD2,TRBJ2-7,TRBV28,16,-
TGTGCCAGCAGTACAGGGTCAGCAGATACGCAGTATTTT,CASSTGSADTQYF,-,TRBJ2-3,TRBV7-8,13,-
TGTGCCAGCAGCTTGGACAGGGATGAAAAACTGTTTTTT,CASSLDRDEKLFF,-,TRBJ1-4,TRBV5-4,13,-
TGCAGCGTTGAAGCTAGCGGGAGGCTAAGCACAGATACGCAGTATTTT,CSVEASGRLSTDTQYF,TRBD2,TRBJ2-3,TRBV29-1,16,once
TGTGCCAGTAGACTCCGAGAAAGGAACACTGAAGCTTTCTTT,CASRLRERNTEAFF,-,TRBJ1-1,TRBV19,14,-
TGTGCCAGCAGCTTATCGGTGATGACTGAAGCTTTCTTT,CASSLSVMTEAFF,-,TRBJ1-1,TRBV7-2,13,-
TGTGCCAGCAGCTCCCCAGGAGGGTACACAGATACGCAGTATTTT,CASSSPGGYTDTQYF,-,TRBJ2-3,TRBV11-2,15,-
TGTGCCAGCATCCCCTTTTCAGGGGACTATGGCTACACCTTC,CASIPFSGDYGYTF,-,TRBJ1-2,TRBV6-6,14,-
TGTGCCAGCGTACGGGGAGGCACCGGGGAGCTGTTTTTT,CASVRGGTGELFF,-,TRBJ2-2,TRBV6-6,13,-
TGTGCCATTAAAAGACAGGCTAGCTCCTACAATGAGCAGTTCTTC,CAIKRQASSYNEQFF,-,TRBJ2-1,TRBV6-5,15,-
TGTGCCAGCTCACCCATGGCCCCGAACACTGAAGCTTTCTTT,CASSPMAPNTEAFF,-,TRBJ1-1,TRBV18,14,once
TGTGCCAGCAGTTCCCCCGGGACTAGCGGATCGTACCAAGAGACCCAGTACTTC,CASSSPGTSGSYQETQYF,TRBD2,TRBJ2-5,TRBV28,18,-
TGTGCCAGCAGCTTAGGTCCTAGCGGATACAATGAGCAGTTCTTC,CASSLGPSGYNEQFF,TRBD2,TRBJ2-1,TRBV7-2,15,-
TGTGCCAGTAGTATAATGGTGGCTGAAAAACTGTTTTTT,CASSIMVAEKLFF,-,TRBJ1-4,TRBV19,13,-
TGTGCCAGCAGCACCCGGGCCGGGGAGGATGCTTTCTTT,CASSTRAGEDAFF,-,TRBJ1-1,TRBV11-2,13,once
TGTGCCAGCAGCTTAAGCCGAGCTAGCGGGAGGGCCGGGGAGCTGTTTTTT,CASSLSRASGRAGELFF,TRBD2,TRBJ2-2,TRBV7-3,17,-
TGCGCCAGCAGCCAAGACAGAAAATACGAGCAGTACTTC,CASSQDRKYEQYF,-,TRBJ2-7,TRBV4-3,13,-
TGTGCCAGTAGTCTCGGACAGGGGAACAACGAGCAGTACTTC,CASSLGQGNNEQYF,TRBD1,TRBJ2-7,TRBV19,14,-
TGTGCCACCAGCAGAGTTGGCAGGTTCACTGAAGCTTTCTTT,CATSRVGRFTEAFF,-,TRBJ1-1,TRBV15,14,-
TGCGCCAGCAGCCTCGGGACAAACTACAATGAGCAGTTCTTC,CASSLGTNYNEQFF,-,TRBJ2-1,TRBV5-1,14,-
TGTGCCAGCAGCTTAAGAGGGAACCCCTACGAGCAGTACTTC,CASSLRGNPYEQYF,-,TRBJ2-7,TRBV5-4,14,-
TGTGCCAGCAGCTTAAACGGACTAGCGGGAGTACTGTTCTTC,CASSLNGLAGVLFF,TRBD2,TRBJ2-1,TRBV7-3,14,-
TGTGCCAGCAGCTTGCGACAGGGAACCTACGAGCAGTACTTC,CASSLRQGTYEQYF,TRBD1,TRBJ2-7,TRBV7-2,14,-
TGTGCCAGCAGCCAAGGACAGCCCAACACTGAAGCTTTCTTT,CASSQGQPNTEAFF,-,TRBJ1-1,TRBV4-2,14,few
TGTGCCAGCAGCACCCAGCGAGAGGTAAAAGGCTACACCTTC,CASSTQREVKGYTF,-,TRBJ1-2,TRBV5-6,14,-
TGTGCCAGCAGTTCACGGGGAGGGGGAAGGAACATTCAGTACTTC,CASSSRGGGRNIQYF,-,TRBJ2-4,TRBV28,15,-
TGTGCCAGCCACCGGGGAGGGGCTCCGGGAAACACCATATATTTT,CASHRGGAPGNTIYF,-,TRBJ1-3,TRBV28,15,-
TGTGCCAGCCGTCAGGGGCTCGGGGCCAACGTCCTGACTTTC,CASRQGLGANVLTF,-,TRBJ2-6,TRBV18,14,-
TGTGCCAGCAGCCAAGAGGCTAGCGGGGGGGCTAGGGAGCAGTACTTC,CASSQEASGGAREQYF,TRBD2,TRBJ2-7,TRBV4-2,16,-
TGTGCCAGCAGCCAAGGGGGGCCCCTCAATGAGCAGTTCTTC,CASSQGGPLNEQFF,-,TRBJ2-1,TRBV4-2,14,-
TGTGCCAGCAGTTTAACACACCGTAATTCACCCCTCCACTTT,CASSLTHRNSPLHF,-,TRBJ1-6,TRBV27,14,-
TGTGCCAGCAGCTTAGCGAGCGGGAGTCCCGAGCAGTACTTC,CASSLASGSPEQYF,TRBD2,TRBJ2-7,TRBV7-2,14,-
TGCAGTGCTAGGGTCCGGGACTGGGAGTTCTTC,CSARVRDWEFF,-,TRBJ2-1,TRBV20-1,11,-
TGTGCCAGCAGCAAGGGGGGACAGGACCAGCCCCAGCATTTT,CASSKGGQDQPQHF,TRBD1,TRBJ1-5,TRBV5-5,14,once
TGTGCCAGCAGCATCGAAGTAAAGGGAGACAATGAGCAGTTCTTC,CASSIEVKGDNEQFF,-,TRBJ2-1,TRBV21-1,15,-
TGTGCCAGCAGCTCGAGGACTAGCGGGACCGTGTCCCAGTACTTC,CASSSRTSGTVSQYF,TRBD2,TRBJ2-5,TRBV7-2,15,-